Listed below are T cell receptor beta chains from one sample, sequenced in a study of blood T cell repertoires in COVID-19. TCRdb's copy holds only in-frame clones and misses some; the assay was immunoSEQ multiplex PCR. The sample includes under 350,000 clones, about 88% seen only once; the top ten take about 1.2%. The specimen sequenced was peripheral blood. The receptors stem from a man in his sixties or seventies with acute or convalescent COVID-19. The CDR3 runs from the conserved cysteine through the conserved F or W. Fields, in order: D gene, clone size, V gene, J gene, CDR3 DNA, CDR3 protein. A D gene is named only where the DNA matches it firmly. Only part of the rows carry a size: once, few, many, or a class if the clone is expanded.

D gene: TRBD1
clone size: .
V gene: TRBV10-3
J gene: TRBJ2-2
CDR3 DNA: TGTGCCATCACCGGCAGGGGGCTCACCGGGGAGCTGTTTTTT
CDR3 protein: CAITGRGLTGELFF

D gene: .
clone size: .
V gene: TRBV4-3
J gene: TRBJ1-6
CDR3 DNA: TGCGCCAGCAGCACGGAGGAGGGAGTAGCGTCACCCCTCCACTTT
CDR3 protein: CASSTEEGVASPLHF

D gene: .
clone size: .
V gene: TRBV10-3
J gene: TRBJ2-7
CDR3 DNA: TGTGCCATCAGTGAGTCAGTTGGCACCTACGAGCAGTACTTC
CDR3 protein: CAISESVGTYEQYF

D gene: .
clone size: .
V gene: TRBV11-2
J gene: TRBJ2-7
CDR3 DNA: TGTGCCAGCAGCCCAACCAGGGGCTCCTACGAGCAGTACTTC
CDR3 protein: CASSPTRGSYEQYF

D gene: .
clone size: .
V gene: TRBV3-1/TRBV3-2
J gene: TRBJ1-6
CDR3 DNA: TGTGCCAGCAGCGAAGGGGGGGTCGACGGTTCACCCCTCCACTTT
CDR3 protein: CASSEGGVDGSPLHF

D gene: .
clone size: .
V gene: TRBV9
J gene: TRBJ1-1
CDR3 DNA: TGTGCCAGCAGCGTGGGACAAAGCACTGAAGCTTTCTTT
CDR3 protein: CASSVGQSTEAFF

D gene: TRBD2
clone size: .
V gene: TRBV24-1
J gene: TRBJ2-3
CDR3 DNA: TGTGCCACCAGTCCTAGCGGGGCCTTTGGGGATACGCAGTATTTT
CDR3 protein: CATSPSGAFGDTQYF

D gene: .
clone size: .
V gene: TRBV29-1
J gene: TRBJ1-1
CDR3 DNA: TGCAGCGGCTCGAGCGGCCGGGGGACCGAAGCTTTCTTT
CDR3 protein: CSGSSGRGTEAFF

D gene: TRBD2
clone size: .
V gene: TRBV5-1
J gene: TRBJ2-3
CDR3 DNA: TGCGCCAGCAGCCAGGGACTAGCGCTTAGCACAGATACGCAGTATTTT
CDR3 protein: CASSQGLALSTDTQYF

D gene: .
clone size: .
V gene: TRBV7-9
J gene: TRBJ2-2
CDR3 DNA: TGTGCCAGCAGCTTAAATCAGGGCGGGGAGCTGTTTTTT
CDR3 protein: CASSLNQGGELFF

D gene: TRBD1
clone size: .
V gene: TRBV2
J gene: TRBJ1-1
CDR3 DNA: TGTGCCAGCACGGACAGGGGGATATTCATGAACACTGAAGCTTTCTTT
CDR3 protein: CASTDRGIFMNTEAFF

D gene: .
clone size: .
V gene: TRBV5-1
J gene: TRBJ1-3
CDR3 DNA: TGCGCCAGCAGCCGCGACAGCGTTACTGGAAACACCATATATTTT
CDR3 protein: CASSRDSVTGNTIYF

D gene: TRBD2
clone size: .
V gene: TRBV6-2/TRBV6-3
J gene: TRBJ2-2
CDR3 DNA: TGTGCCAGCAGCCCCGGGACTAGCAGATTCACCGGGGAGCTGTTTTTT
CDR3 protein: CASSPGTSRFTGELFF

D gene: TRBD1
clone size: .
V gene: TRBV28
J gene: TRBJ1-1
CDR3 DNA: TGTGCCAGCAGACTAAGACAGGGGGCATACACTGAAGCTTTCTTT
CDR3 protein: CASRLRQGAYTEAFF

D gene: .
clone size: once
V gene: TRBV4-3
J gene: TRBJ1-1
CDR3 DNA: TGCGCCAGCGGGAGGGGCGGTGGCACTGAAGCTTTCTTT
CDR3 protein: CASGRGGGTEAFF

D gene: TRBD1
clone size: .
V gene: TRBV7-2
J gene: TRBJ1-6
CDR3 DNA: TGTGCCAGCAGCTTAGCCTTTTCGGGACAGCCCCCACCCCTCCACTTT
CDR3 protein: CASSLAFSGQPPPLHF

D gene: .
clone size: .
V gene: TRBV6-5
J gene: TRBJ1-1
CDR3 DNA: TGTGCCAGCACGCGGAGAAGGAACACTGAAGCTTTCTTT
CDR3 protein: CASTRRRNTEAFF

D gene: .
clone size: few
V gene: TRBV19
J gene: TRBJ2-3
CDR3 DNA: TGTGCCAGTAGGAATACTCCCGCCCTTTTAGATACGCAGTATTTT
CDR3 protein: CASRNTPALLDTQYF

D gene: .
clone size: .
V gene: TRBV4-1
J gene: TRBJ2-1
CDR3 DNA: TGCGCCAGCAGCCCCCGTCTTAACAATGAGCAGTTCTTC
CDR3 protein: CASSPRLNNEQFF

D gene: TRBD1
clone size: .
V gene: TRBV29-1
J gene: TRBJ1-2
CDR3 DNA: TGCAGCGTTCGACAGGGAATGGCCCTCTATGGCTACACCTTC
CDR3 protein: CSVRQGMALYGYTF

D gene: .
clone size: .
V gene: TRBV3-1/TRBV3-2
J gene: TRBJ2-6
CDR3 DNA: TGTGCCAGCAGCCCTTCACCTTCAGGGATCCCCTCTGGGGCCAACGTCCTGACTTTC
CDR3 protein: CASSPSPSGIPSGANVLTF

D gene: .
clone size: .
V gene: TRBV19
J gene: TRBJ1-2
CDR3 DNA: TGTGCCAGTAGTATGGATTACAGGGATGGCTACACCTTC
CDR3 protein: CASSMDYRDGYTF

D gene: .
clone size: .
V gene: TRBV2
J gene: TRBJ1-4
CDR3 DNA: TGTGCCAGCAGGGGGGGGAATGAAAAACTGTTTTTT
CDR3 protein: CASRGGNEKLFF

D gene: .
clone size: .
V gene: TRBV10-3
J gene: TRBJ1-2
CDR3 DNA: TGTGCCATCAGTCCCCACGAAGAGGACTATGGCTACACCTTC
CDR3 protein: CAISPHEEDYGYTF

D gene: .
clone size: .
V gene: TRBV6-5
J gene: TRBJ1-1
CDR3 DNA: TGTGCCAGCAGTTACTCGGAGGGGACTGAAGCTTTCTTT
CDR3 protein: CASSYSEGTEAFF

D gene: .
clone size: .
V gene: TRBV6-5
J gene: TRBJ1-4
CDR3 DNA: TGTGCCAGCAGTTACTCGGGGGGGCGCAGTGAAAAACTGTTTTTT
CDR3 protein: CASSYSGGRSEKLFF

D gene: .
clone size: once
V gene: TRBV5-1
J gene: TRBJ1-2
CDR3 DNA: TGCGCCAGCAGCTTGGCAGGGGTTGGGAACTATGGCTACACCTTC
CDR3 protein: CASSLAGVGNYGYTF

D gene: TRBD2
clone size: once
V gene: TRBV6-5
J gene: TRBJ2-7
CDR3 DNA: TGTGCCAGCAGACAGACTAGCGCTCACGAGCAGTACTTC
CDR3 protein: CASRQTSAHEQYF

D gene: .
clone size: .
V gene: TRBV29-1
J gene: TRBJ2-5
CDR3 DNA: TGCAGCGCCGAGTCAGGTAGTTCAGGAGAGACCCAGTACTTC
CDR3 protein: CSAESGSSGETQYF

D gene: TRBD2
clone size: .
V gene: TRBV6-5
J gene: TRBJ2-5
CDR3 DNA: TGTGCCAGCACTACTCCCGGGGGGGAGACCCAGTACTTC
CDR3 protein: CASTTPGGETQYF

D gene: TRBD2
clone size: .
V gene: TRBV5-5
J gene: TRBJ2-7
CDR3 DNA: TGTGCCAGCAGCCTATTACGGACTAGCGGCTCCTACGAGCAGTACTTC
CDR3 protein: CASSLLRTSGSYEQYF

D gene: .
clone size: once
V gene: TRBV25-1
J gene: TRBJ2-7
CDR3 DNA: TGTGCCAGCAGTGAAGGGGAGTGGTACGAGCAGTACTTC
CDR3 protein: CASSEGEWYEQYF

D gene: TRBD2
clone size: .
V gene: TRBV30
J gene: TRBJ2-3
CDR3 DNA: TGTGCCTGGAGTGAGCTACTAGCGGGGACGGTGGGGATCACAGATACGCAGTATTTT
CDR3 protein: CAWSELLAGTVGITDTQYF

D gene: TRBD2
clone size: .
V gene: TRBV20-1
J gene: TRBJ2-1
CDR3 DNA: TGCAGTGCTAGTAGCCTAGCGGGAGAATCCTACAATGAGCAGTTCTTC
CDR3 protein: CSASSLAGESYNEQFF

D gene: .
clone size: .
V gene: TRBV24-1
J gene: TRBJ2-2
CDR3 DNA: TGTGCCACCAGTGACCCACAGTCCACCGGGGAGCTGTTTTTT
CDR3 protein: CATSDPQSTGELFF

D gene: .
clone size: .
V gene: TRBV5-1
J gene: TRBJ2-1
CDR3 DNA: TGCGCCAGCAAAGAAGGGGGACCCTACAATGAGCAGTTCTTC
CDR3 protein: CASKEGGPYNEQFF

D gene: .
clone size: few
V gene: TRBV3-1/TRBV3-2
J gene: TRBJ1-1
CDR3 DNA: TGTGCCAGCAGCCAAGATAACAGGAAAGCTTTCTTT
CDR3 protein: CASSQDNRKAFF

D gene: .
clone size: .
V gene: TRBV7-8
J gene: TRBJ1-1
CDR3 DNA: TGTGCCAGCAGCTTAGATCTAGTCACTGAAGCTTTCTTT
CDR3 protein: CASSLDLVTEAFF

D gene: .
clone size: .
V gene: TRBV7-9
J gene: TRBJ1-6
CDR3 DNA: TGTGCCAGCAGCTTAGACGGGGTGGAGTCACCCCTCCACTTT
CDR3 protein: CASSLDGVESPLHF

D gene: .
clone size: .
V gene: TRBV7-3
J gene: TRBJ2-5
CDR3 DNA: TGTGCCAGCAGCTCAACCCTACAAGAGACCCAGTACTTC
CDR3 protein: CASSSTLQETQYF

D gene: TRBD2
clone size: few
V gene: TRBV27
J gene: TRBJ2-7
CDR3 DNA: TGTGCCAGCAGTTTATCACAACGGGGGGGTTTAGGCTACGAGCAGTACTTC
CDR3 protein: CASSLSQRGGLGYEQYF

D gene: TRBD2
clone size: .
V gene: TRBV4-2
J gene: TRBJ2-5
CDR3 DNA: TGTGCCAGCAGCCGCACGGGGGGAGAGACCCAGTACTTC
CDR3 protein: CASSRTGGETQYF

D gene: TRBD2
clone size: .
V gene: TRBV5-1
J gene: TRBJ2-3
CDR3 DNA: TGCGCCAGCAGCACATCGGGACTAGCGGGTGTAGATACGCAGTATTTT
CDR3 protein: CASSTSGLAGVDTQYF

D gene: .
clone size: .
V gene: TRBV6-1
J gene: TRBJ1-1
CDR3 DNA: TGTGCCAGCAGTGAAAACAGTTGGAACACTGAAGCTTTCTTT
CDR3 protein: CASSENSWNTEAFF

D gene: TRBD1
clone size: .
V gene: TRBV5-1
J gene: TRBJ2-7
CDR3 DNA: TGCGCCAGCAACGTCGGGACAGGGGTCTACGAGCAGTACTTC
CDR3 protein: CASNVGTGVYEQYF

D gene: .
clone size: .
V gene: TRBV3-1/TRBV3-2
J gene: TRBJ1-6
CDR3 DNA: TGTGCCAGCAGCCAAGAGGGGGCCAGCTATTCACCCCTCCACTTT
CDR3 protein: CASSQEGASYSPLHF

D gene: .
clone size: .
V gene: TRBV6-2/TRBV6-3
J gene: TRBJ2-5
CDR3 DNA: TGTGCCAGCAGTCCGGGGAACGCAAAAGAGACCCAGTACTTC
CDR3 protein: CASSPGNAKETQYF